This T cell receptor (beta chain) is drawn from a study of shared T cell receptors in the human thymus. Sequenced by immunoSEQ multiplex PCR; TCRdb stores in-frame clones only, minus some. This table has around 340,000 clones, around 93% appearing once. V lost 3 bases, J lost 1 base, and 8 bases stayed unmatched. There are 16 residues in the CDR3. CDR1 and CDR2 from the germline V gene are GTSNPN and SVGIG (reference sequence). The chain has TRBV30 and TRBJ1-5, with TRBD1 matching 8 bases. The source material was thymocytes. This clonotype was obtained from a human donor. CDR3 protein: CAWSGTGTESNQPQHF. CDR3 in DNA: TGTGCCTGGAGCGGGACAGGAACGGAAAGCAATCAGCCCCAGCATTTT.